The T cell receptor (beta chain) under discussion was sequenced for a study of blood T cell repertoires in COVID-19. Study-level background: Specimens from acute and convalescent COVID-19 originated in the United States, Italy and Spain. The analysed material was cDNA or gDNA that came from T cells, B-cell-depleted T cells, or PBMCs.

This CDR3 comprises 12 residues. Germline assignment: CDR1 SGDLS and CDR2 YYNGEE. V lost 3 bases, J lost 7 bases, and 10 bases lay in between. Authors' data handling: Amplifying reference gene primers gave estimates of nucleated cell counts. The protocol was immunoSEQ multiplex PCR, while the TCRdb copy is restricted to in-frame clones and leaves out a portion. The V and J calls and clone size were taken over from that table, and D and trimming were inferred from the DNA. The sample contains around 180,000 clones, roughly nine tenths of which appear only once. The origin of this receptor is a woman in her 30s with active or convalescent COVID-19. The rearrangement uses TRBV9 and TRBJ1-1, with D perhaps matching TRBD1 (5 bases). Sequences were obtained from peripheral blood. In DNA, the CDR3 is TGTGCCAGCAGCGAATATGACAGTGAAGCTTTCTTT. Its translation: CASSEYDSEAFF.